These 8 T cell receptor beta chains came from one sample sequenced in a study of memory CD4+ T cells and cytomegalovirus serostatus. Sequencing was performed with immunoSEQ multiplex PCR; in TCRdb, only in-frame clones are kept and a portion is missing. The table has tens of thousands of clones, about 75% seen once. The sort gate was single viable CD3+CD4+CD8-CD45RO+ cells for memory CD4+ T cells. Sequencing was carried out using memory CD4+ T cells from blood. These receptors came from an adult in good health and CMV-seropositive.

The rearrangement uses TRBV11-2 and TRBJ1-2; no clear D. V shed 4 bases and J shed 0 bases, with 6 bases lying between them. Germline CDR1 and CDR2: SGHAT and FQNNGV. The CDR3 covers 13 residues. CDR3 in amino acids: CASSSEANYGYTF. The CDR3 coding sequence is TGTGCCAGCAGCTCGGAAGCTAACTATGGCTACACCTTC.

This chain joins TRBV18 and TRBJ1-1, with 8 bases matching TRBD1. Unmatched junction bases numbered 8, after V lost 4 bases and J lost 4 bases. Germline V lookup: CDR1 KGHSH, CDR2 LQKENI. This CDR3 is 15 amino acids long. CDR3 coding DNA: TGTGCCAGCTCACTAAAGACAGGGGAGATCACTGAAGCTTTCTTT. Amino acids: CASSLKTGEITEAFF. Full variable domain (outside the CDR3, taken from reference TRBV18 and TRBJ1-1): NAGVMQNPRHLVRRRGQEARLRCSPMKGHSHVYWYRQLPEEGLKFMVYLQKENIIDESGMPKERFSAEFPKEGPSILRIQQVVRGDSAAYFCASSLKTGEITEAFFGQGTRLTVV.

Only a few counts were recorded for this clone. The rearrangement links TRBV2 to TRBJ2-7; D gene ambiguous. The V end lost 6 bases, the J end lost 1 base, and 10 bases lay between the germline ends. CDR3 size: 13 residues. Germline CDR1 is SNHLY and CDR2 is FYNNEI. The chain's CDR3 is CASRKDGSYEQYF. DNA of the CDR3: TGTGCCAGCAGAAAGGATGGGTCCTACGAGCAGTACTTC.

The chain has TRBV28 and TRBJ1-2; TRBD1 is a possible D gene (6 bases). V was trimmed by 10 bases and J by 5 bases, leaving 17 bases between them. The CDR3 sequence is 13 residues long. Germline-derived CDR1 and CDR2 are MDHEN and SYDVKM. CDR3 in DNA: TGTGCCACCGCCCCCGGGGGCACGTATGGCTACACCTTC. It is translated as CATAPGGTYGYTF.

The chain couples TRBV28 to TRBJ1-2; no clear D gene. With 1 base removed from V and 4 bases from J, the gap between germline ends came to 7 bases. Looked up from germline, CDR1 is MDHEN and CDR2 is SYDVKM. The CDR3 runs 13 residues. CDR3 in DNA: TGTGCCAGCAGTTTATCGGGAAGCTATGGCTACACCTTC. Its protein is CASSLSGSYGYTF.

V gene TRBV19 combines with J gene TRBJ2-7; 7 positions match TRBD1. The CDR3 extends over 15 amino acids. J gave up 1 base and V 4 bases, and 7 bases lay outside the gene matches. Germline values: CDR1 LNHDA, CDR2 SQIVND (reference sequence). As DNA, the CDR3 is TGTGCCAGTAGTACAACCGGGACAGTTTCCTACGAGCAGTACTTC. Amino acids: CASSTTGTVSYEQYF.

This chain links TRBV5-4 with TRBJ2-1; D is perhaps TRBD1 (6 bases). The germline CDR1 and CDR2 sequences are SGHNT and YYREEE (reference sequence). There are 12 residues in the CDR3. Trimming took off 3 bases at V and 6 bases at J, with 7 bases between the two ends. CDR3 nucleotides: TGTGCCAGCAGCTCGGACAGCAATGAGCAGTTCTTC. Amino acid sequence: CASSSDSNEQFF. The full variable domain, rest sourced from reference TRBV5-4 and TRBJ2-1, is ETGVTQSPTHLIKTRGQQVTLRCSSQSGHNTVSWYQQALGQGPQFIFQYYREEENGRGNFPPRFSGLQFPNYSSELNVNALELDDSALYLCASSSDSNEQFFGPGTRLTVL.

The V call is TRBV5-1, the J call TRBJ2-1, with a tentative D call TRBD2 (5 bases). This CDR3 comprises 15 residues. Germline V gene sequence: CDR1 SGHRS, CDR2 YFSETQ. The V end lost 7 bases, the J end lost 0 bases, and 14 bases lay between the germline ends. CDR3: CASLEAGGSYNEQFF. The CDR3 nucleotides read TGCGCCAGCCTCGAAGCAGGAGGCTCCTACAATGAGCAGTTCTTC.